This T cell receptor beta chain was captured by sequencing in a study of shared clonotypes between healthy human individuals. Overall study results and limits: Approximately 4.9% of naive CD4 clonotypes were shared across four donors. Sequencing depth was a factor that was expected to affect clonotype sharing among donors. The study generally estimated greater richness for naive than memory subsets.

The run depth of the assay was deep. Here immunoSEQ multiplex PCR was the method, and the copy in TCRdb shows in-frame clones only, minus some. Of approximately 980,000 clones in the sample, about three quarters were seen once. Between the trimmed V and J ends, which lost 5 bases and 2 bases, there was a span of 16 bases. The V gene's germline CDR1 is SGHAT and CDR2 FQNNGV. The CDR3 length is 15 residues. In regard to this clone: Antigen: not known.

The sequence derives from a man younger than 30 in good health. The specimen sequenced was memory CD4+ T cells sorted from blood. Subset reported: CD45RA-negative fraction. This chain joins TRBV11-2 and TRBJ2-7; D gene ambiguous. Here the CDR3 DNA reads TGTGCCAGCAGCGCCTCACCGGGTTTTACCTACGAGCAGTACTTC. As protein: CASSASPGFTYEQYF.